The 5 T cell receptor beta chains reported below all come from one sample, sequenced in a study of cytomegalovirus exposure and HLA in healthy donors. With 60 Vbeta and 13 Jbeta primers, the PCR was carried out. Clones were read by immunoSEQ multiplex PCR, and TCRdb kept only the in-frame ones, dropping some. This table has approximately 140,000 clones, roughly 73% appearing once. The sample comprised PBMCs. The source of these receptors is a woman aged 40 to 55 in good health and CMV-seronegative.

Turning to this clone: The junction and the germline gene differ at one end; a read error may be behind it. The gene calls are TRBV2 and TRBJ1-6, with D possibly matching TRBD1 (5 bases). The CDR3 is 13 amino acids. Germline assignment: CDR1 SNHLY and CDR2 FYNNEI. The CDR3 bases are TGTGCCAGCAGTGAAGTCGTTTCGAAGACAGCCGACTTT. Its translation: CASSEVVSKTADF.

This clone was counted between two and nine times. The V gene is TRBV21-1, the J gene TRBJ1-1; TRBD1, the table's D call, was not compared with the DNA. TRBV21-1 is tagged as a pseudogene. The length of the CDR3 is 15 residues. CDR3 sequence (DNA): TGTGCCAGCAGCAATCCGGGACAGGGGGCTTTTGAAGCTTTCTTT. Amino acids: CASSNPGQGAFEAFF.

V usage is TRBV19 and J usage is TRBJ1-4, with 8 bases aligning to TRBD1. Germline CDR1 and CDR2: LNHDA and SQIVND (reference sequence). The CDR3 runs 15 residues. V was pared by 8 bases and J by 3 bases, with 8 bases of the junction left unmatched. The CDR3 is CASRSQTGANEKLFF. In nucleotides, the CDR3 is TGTGCCAGTCGATCACAGACAGGGGCTAATGAAAAACTGTTTTTT.

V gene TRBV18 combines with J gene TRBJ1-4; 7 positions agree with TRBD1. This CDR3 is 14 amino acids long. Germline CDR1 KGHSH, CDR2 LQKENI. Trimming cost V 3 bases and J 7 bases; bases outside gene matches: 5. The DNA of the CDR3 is TGTGCCAGCTCACCCGCGACAGGGCGTGAAAAACTGTTTTTT. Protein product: CASSPATGREKLFF.

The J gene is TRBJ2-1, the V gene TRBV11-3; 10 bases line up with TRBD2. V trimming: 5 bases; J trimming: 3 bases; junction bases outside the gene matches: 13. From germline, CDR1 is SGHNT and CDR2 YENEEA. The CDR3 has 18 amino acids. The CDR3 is CASSPSGGGNQGYNEQFF. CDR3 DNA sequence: TGTGCCAGCAGCCCAAGCGGGGGGGGGAACCAGGGCTACAATGAGCAGTTCTTC.